This is a list of T cell receptor beta chains from one sample in a study of T cell responses to AZD1222 COVID-19 vaccine. Repertoires were generated with immunoSEQ multiplex PCR, while TCRdb's copy carries only in-frame clones and drops some. Counted here are 90,000 to 150,000 clones, about 89% occurring once; the ten biggest clones make up roughly 7.1%. The sequenced sample was peripheral blood, obtained 28 days after the second AZD1222 dose. These receptors were collected from an adult who received the AZD1222 COVID-19 vaccine. CDR3s include the opening cysteine and the closing phenylalanine or tryptophan. D genes are given only for firm matches. Where a row states a size, it is once, few, many or the class of an expanded clone; other rows omit it.

D gene: -
J gene: TRBJ2-5
clone size: -
V gene: TRBV7-2
CDR3 protein: CASTTGRGRDF
CDR3 DNA: TGTGCCAGCACCACAGGCCGGGGACGAGACTTC

D gene: TRBD2
J gene: TRBJ2-5
clone size: -
V gene: TRBV7-9
CDR3 protein: CASRKSVSSGDQETQYF
CDR3 DNA: TGTGCCAGCAGAAAGTCTGTGTCTAGCGGGGACCAAGAGACCCAGTACTTC

D gene: TRBD2
J gene: TRBJ2-7
clone size: -
V gene: TRBV7-9
CDR3 protein: CASSLVREGHEQYF
CDR3 DNA: TGTGCCAGCAGCTTAGTGCGGGAGGGCCACGAGCAGTACTTC

D gene: -
J gene: TRBJ1-1
clone size: -
V gene: TRBV5-1
CDR3 protein: CASSLVSANTEAFF
CDR3 DNA: TGCGCCAGCAGCTTGGTTTCAGCGAACACTGAAGCTTTCTTT

D gene: TRBD1
J gene: TRBJ2-7
clone size: -
V gene: TRBV5-5
CDR3 protein: CASSKGQGFYEQYF
CDR3 DNA: TGTGCCAGCAGCAAGGGACAGGGTTTCTACGAGCAGTACTTC

D gene: -
J gene: TRBJ1-2
clone size: -
V gene: TRBV5-6
CDR3 protein: CASSLSRAGRVGTSYGYTF
CDR3 DNA: TGTGCCAGCAGCTTGAGTCGTGCGGGCAGGGTCGGAACATCCTATGGCTACACCTTC

D gene: -
J gene: TRBJ1-4
clone size: -
V gene: TRBV3-1/TRBV3-2
CDR3 protein: CASSLLATNEKLFF
CDR3 DNA: TGTGCCAGCAGCCTACTTGCAACTAATGAAAAACTGTTTTTT

D gene: TRBD2
J gene: TRBJ2-5
clone size: -
V gene: TRBV3-1/TRBV3-2
CDR3 protein: CASSQDLAGEETQYF
CDR3 DNA: TGTGCCAGCAGCCAAGATCTAGCGGGGGAAGAGACCCAGTACTTC

D gene: TRBD1
J gene: TRBJ1-5
clone size: -
V gene: TRBV30
CDR3 protein: CAWSPRTGGGHSSNQPQHF
CDR3 DNA: TGTGCCTGGAGTCCTCGGACAGGGGGCGGCCATAGCAGCAATCAGCCCCAGCATTTT

D gene: TRBD1
J gene: TRBJ1-5
clone size: -
V gene: TRBV19
CDR3 protein: CASNWGQGRGQPQHF
CDR3 DNA: TGTGCCAGTAACTGGGGACAGGGCAGGGGGCAGCCCCAGCATTTT

D gene: -
J gene: TRBJ2-6
clone size: -
V gene: TRBV28
CDR3 protein: CASSFQGSGANVLTF
CDR3 DNA: TGTGCCAGCAGTTTTCAAGGGTCTGGGGCCAACGTCCTGACTTTC

D gene: TRBD2
J gene: TRBJ2-1
clone size: -
V gene: TRBV28
CDR3 protein: CASSRRGTSGRGPYNEQFF
CDR3 DNA: TGTGCCAGCAGCCGAAGGGGGACTAGCGGGAGAGGCCCCTACAATGAGCAGTTCTTC

D gene: -
J gene: TRBJ2-5
clone size: -
V gene: TRBV7-9
CDR3 protein: CASRKGTQYF
CDR3 DNA: TGTGCCAGCAGGAAGGGGACCCAGTACTTC

D gene: -
J gene: TRBJ1-6
clone size: -
V gene: TRBV7-2
CDR3 protein: CASSSQGRTNSPLHF
CDR3 DNA: TGTGCCAGCAGCTCACAAGGACGGACTAATTCACCCCTCCACTTT

D gene: -
J gene: TRBJ2-7
clone size: -
V gene: TRBV28
CDR3 protein: CASSPSARAVLGF
CDR3 DNA: TGTGCCAGCAGTCCCTCCGCACGAGCAGTACTTGGTTTC

D gene: -
J gene: TRBJ1-5
clone size: once
V gene: TRBV28
CDR3 protein: CASSELGRSNQPQHF
CDR3 DNA: TGTGCCAGCAGCGAATTGGGACGTAGCAATCAGCCCCAGCATTTT

D gene: TRBD2
J gene: TRBJ2-3
clone size: -
V gene: TRBV12-5
CDR3 protein: CASGHGLAPTPADTQYF
CDR3 DNA: TGTGCTAGTGGTCACGGACTAGCGCCCACTCCCGCAGATACGCAGTATTTT

D gene: -
J gene: TRBJ1-6
clone size: -
V gene: TRBV6-5
CDR3 protein: CASSYSSSNSPLHF
CDR3 DNA: TGTGCCAGCAGTTACTCGAGCAGTAATTCACCCCTCCACTTT

D gene: -
J gene: TRBJ2-1
clone size: -
V gene: TRBV14
CDR3 protein: CASSQGRYNEQFF
CDR3 DNA: TGTGCCAGCAGCCAAGGACGTTACAATGAGCAGTTCTTC

D gene: TRBD2
J gene: TRBJ2-7
clone size: -
V gene: TRBV11-3
CDR3 protein: CASSPRAGTSGYEQYF
CDR3 DNA: TGTGCCAGCAGTCCTAGGGCCGGGACTAGCGGCTACGAGCAGTACTTC

D gene: TRBD1
J gene: TRBJ2-7
clone size: -
V gene: TRBV11-2
CDR3 protein: CASSSTGGYEQYF
CDR3 DNA: TGTGCCAGCAGCTCGACAGGGGGGTACGAGCAGTACTTC

D gene: -
J gene: TRBJ2-7
clone size: once
V gene: TRBV14
CDR3 protein: CASSRIGDRTSYEQYF
CDR3 DNA: TGTGCCAGCAGCCGAATAGGTGACAGGACTTCCTACGAGCAGTACTTC

D gene: -
J gene: TRBJ1-1
clone size: -
V gene: TRBV19
CDR3 protein: CASSVAGALNTEAFF
CDR3 DNA: TGTGCCAGTAGTGTGGCAGGGGCTCTGAACACTGAAGCTTTCTTT

D gene: -
J gene: TRBJ2-5
clone size: -
V gene: TRBV3-1/TRBV3-2
CDR3 protein: CASSRVVGETQYF
CDR3 DNA: TGTGCCAGCAGCCGTGTAGTAGGAGAGACCCAGTACTTC

D gene: -
J gene: TRBJ1-2
clone size: -
V gene: TRBV6-5
CDR3 protein: CASSYSSVHYGYTF
CDR3 DNA: TGTGCCAGCAGTTACTCCTCGGTGCACTATGGCTACACCTTC

D gene: TRBD1
J gene: TRBJ1-6
clone size: -
V gene: TRBV5-1
CDR3 protein: CASSSTGNSPLHF
CDR3 DNA: TGCGCCAGCAGCTCGACAGGGAATTCACCCCTCCACTTT

D gene: -
J gene: TRBJ2-2
clone size: -
V gene: TRBV27
CDR3 protein: CASSLHRWGGELFF
CDR3 DNA: TGTGCCAGCAGTTTACACCGGTGGGGCGGGGAGCTGTTTTTT

D gene: -
J gene: TRBJ1-1
clone size: -
V gene: TRBV18
CDR3 protein: CASSLTDTEAFF
CDR3 DNA: TGTGCCAGCTCACTAACGGACACTGAAGCTTTCTTT

D gene: TRBD2
J gene: TRBJ2-1
clone size: -
V gene: TRBV7-3
CDR3 protein: CASSSLAGGYNEQFF
CDR3 DNA: TGTGCCAGCAGCTCACTAGCGGGGGGCTACAATGAGCAGTTCTTC

D gene: -
J gene: TRBJ2-7
clone size: -
V gene: TRBV9
CDR3 protein: CASSVAPYGVGYEQYF
CDR3 DNA: TGTGCCAGCAGCGTAGCCCCGTACGGAGTGGGCTACGAGCAGTACTTC

D gene: TRBD2
J gene: TRBJ2-1
clone size: -
V gene: TRBV7-9
CDR3 protein: CASIPLAGVYNEQFF
CDR3 DNA: TGTGCCAGCATCCCCCTCGCGGGAGTCTACAATGAGCAGTTCTTC

D gene: TRBD1
J gene: TRBJ2-7
clone size: few
V gene: TRBV18
CDR3 protein: CASSSSGGRYEQYF
CDR3 DNA: TGTGCCAGCTCATCATCAGGGGGCCGATACGAGCAGTACTTC

D gene: TRBD2
J gene: TRBJ2-1
clone size: -
V gene: TRBV2
CDR3 protein: CASSDASGGNNEQFF
CDR3 DNA: TGTGCCAGCAGTGACGCTAGCGGGGGAAACAATGAGCAGTTCTTC

D gene: -
J gene: TRBJ1-1
clone size: once
V gene: TRBV5-1
CDR3 protein: CASSLGFGTEAFF
CDR3 DNA: TGCGCCAGCAGCTTGGGGTTTGGCACTGAAGCTTTCTTT

D gene: TRBD1
J gene: TRBJ1-1
clone size: few
V gene: TRBV7-2
CDR3 protein: CASSLVKGQAARAFF
CDR3 DNA: TGTGCCAGCAGCTTAGTAAAGGGACAGGCGGCGCGGGCTTTCTTT

D gene: -
J gene: TRBJ1-1
clone size: -
V gene: TRBV4-1
CDR3 protein: CASSQRRGDTEAFF
CDR3 DNA: TGCGCCAGCAGCCAACGGAGGGGCGACACTGAAGCTTTCTTT

D gene: -
J gene: TRBJ2-7
clone size: -
V gene: TRBV6-5
CDR3 protein: CASSSPYEQYF
CDR3 DNA: TGTGCCAGCAGCAGTCCCTACGAGCAGTACTTC

D gene: TRBD1
J gene: TRBJ2-2
clone size: -
V gene: TRBV11-3
CDR3 protein: CASSLQGAGAGELFF
CDR3 DNA: TGTGCCAGCAGTCTACAGGGGGCGGGAGCCGGGGAGCTGTTTTTT

D gene: -
J gene: TRBJ1-5
clone size: -
V gene: TRBV5-1
CDR3 protein: CASSPTAGHSNQPQHF
CDR3 DNA: TGCGCCAGCAGCCCCACCGCCGGACACTCCAATCAGCCCCAGCATTTT

D gene: -
J gene: TRBJ2-7
clone size: -
V gene: TRBV19
CDR3 protein: CASSIFGGEYEQYF
CDR3 DNA: TGTGCCAGTAGTATATTCGGGGGCGAGTACGAGCAGTACTTC

D gene: -
J gene: TRBJ2-3
clone size: few
V gene: TRBV3-1/TRBV3-2
CDR3 protein: CASSQEPPPLSTQYF
CDR3 DNA: TGTGCCAGCAGCCAAGAACCGCCTCCCCTGAGTACGCAGTATTTT